This T cell receptor beta chain was sequenced for a study of human T cells and chemical hapten exposure. Study as a whole: Patients having alopecia areata, totalis or universalis were mostly female.

TCRdb itself ran the RACE reads through MiXCR, one entry per CDR3 protein. The data show around 190,000 distinct CDR3 sequences, 20% to 25% seen once. V gave up 4 bases and J gave up 4 bases; unmatched junction bases: 6. Germline CDR1 reads MRHNA; CDR2 reads SNTAGT. This CDR3 is built from 15 residues. Time point given: patch test 1, 2 weeks after DPC sensitization. The treatment is: therapeutic diphenylcyclopropenone sensitization with weekly scalp DPC. Alopecia patients deemed DPC-suitable, aged 18 to 70, excluding pregnancy. The receptor was isolated from a woman aged 45-65 years with alopecia areata. Some clones in this sample may be carry-over from other donors' samples. The V call is TRBV6-4, the J call TRBJ1-3; 8 bases line up with TRBD1. The sequencing used whole blood, collected in connection with sensitization to the hapten diphenylcyclopropenone (DPC). CDR3 amino acids: CASSAATGEGNTIYF. CDR3 bases: TGTGCCAGCAGTGCCGCGACAGGGGAGGGAAACACCATATATTTT.